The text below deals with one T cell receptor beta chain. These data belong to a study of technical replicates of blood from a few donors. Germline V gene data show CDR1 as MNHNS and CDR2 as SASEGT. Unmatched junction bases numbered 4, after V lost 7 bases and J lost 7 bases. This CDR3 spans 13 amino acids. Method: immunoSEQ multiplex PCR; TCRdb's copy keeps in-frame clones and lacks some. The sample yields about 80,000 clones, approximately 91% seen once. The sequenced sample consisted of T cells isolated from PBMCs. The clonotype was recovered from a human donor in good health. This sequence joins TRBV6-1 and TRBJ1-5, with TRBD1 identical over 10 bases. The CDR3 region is CASIGTGDQPQHF. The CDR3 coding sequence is TGTGCCAGCATAGGGACAGGGGACCAGCCCCAGCATTTT.